A selection of T cell receptor beta chains follows, all from one sample in a study of blood T cells in healthy people across ages. TCRdb reprocessed the 5' RACE reads with MiXCR, giving one entry per CDR3 protein. The sample yields 850,000 to 1,000,000 distinct CDR3 sequences, around 54% seen once. The source material was blood. The source is a woman aged 60-75 years in good health. CDR3s include the opening cysteine and the closing phenylalanine or tryptophan. The order of the fields is clone size, CDR3 length, J gene, D gene, V gene, CDR3 DNA, CDR3 protein. D genes are given only for firm matches. Size values are once, few and many counts, or a class for expanded clones, and some rows have none.

size: .; length: 13; J: TRBJ2-3; D: .; V: TRBV20-1; DNA: TGCAGTGCTAGTTCCATAACGGCCGATACGCAGTATTTT; CDR3: CSASSITADTQYF
size: few; length: 15; J: TRBJ2-7; D: .; V: TRBV28; DNA: TGTGCCAGCACCAGTTTAGACACTACCTTCTACGAGCAGTACTTC; CDR3: CASTSLDTTFYEQYF
size: few; length: 12; J: TRBJ2-5; D: .; V: TRBV20-1; DNA: TGCAGTGCCCAGACTAGTTTCCAGACCCAGTACTTC; CDR3: CSAQTSFQTQYF
size: few; length: 17; J: TRBJ2-7; D: TRBD2; V: TRBV6-5; DNA: TGTGCCAGCAGTTCCACGAGCGGGAGAACAGCCACCTACGAGCAGTACTTC; CDR3: CASSSTSGRTATYEQYF
size: .; length: 13; J: TRBJ2-5; D: .; V: TRBV29-1; DNA: TGCAGCGTAGACGACAGTAACCAGGAGACCCAGTACTTC; CDR3: CSVDDSNQETQYF
size: .; length: 14; J: TRBJ1-5; D: TRBD1; V: TRBV20-1; DNA: TGCAGTGCTAACAGGGGAGGTGGCAATCAGCCCCAGCATTTT; CDR3: CSANRGGGNQPQHF
size: .; length: 12; J: TRBJ2-3; D: .; V: TRBV20-1; DNA: TGCAGTGCGAACTCCGACACGGATACGCAGTATTTT; CDR3: CSANSDTDTQYF
size: many; length: 12; J: TRBJ2-7; D: .; V: TRBV28; DNA: TGTGCCAGCAGCTTAGAGAGGTACGAGCAGTACTTC; CDR3: CASSLERYEQYF
size: few; length: 16; J: TRBJ2-7; D: .; V: TRBV21-1; DNA: TGTGCCAGCAGCAAGGGTAAAACTAGCGGCTCCTACGAGCAGTACTTC; CDR3: CASSKGKTSGSYEQYF
size: .; length: 15; J: TRBJ2-1; D: .; V: TRBV5-1; DNA: TGCGCCAGCAGTCTAGGGCCTAGAGATGGCAATGAGCAGTTCTTC; CDR3: CASSLGPRDGNEQFF
size: .; length: 13; J: TRBJ2-7; D: .; V: TRBV20-1; DNA: TGCAGTGCTAGCGGTGGGACCACCTACGAGCAGTACTTC; CDR3: CSASGGTTYEQYF
size: .; length: 15; J: TRBJ1-6; D: .; V: TRBV20-1; DNA: TGCAGTGCTAGCCCCGGACTCTCCTATAATTCACCCCTCCACTTT; CDR3: CSASPGLSYNSPLHF
size: .; length: 17; J: TRBJ2-1; D: TRBD2; V: TRBV20-1; DNA: TGCAGTGCTAATGGACTAGCGGCAACCCTAACCTACAATGAGCAGTTCTTC; CDR3: CSANGLAATLTYNEQFF
size: .; length: 15; J: TRBJ1-2; D: TRBD1; V: TRBV18; DNA: TGTGCCAGCTCACCAATGGGACAGGGGGCGAGTGGCTACACCTTC; CDR3: CASSPMGQGASGYTF
size: once; length: 12; J: TRBJ2-1; D: .; V: TRBV29-1; DNA: TGCAGCGCTCAGGACGGACACAATGAGCAGTTCTTC; CDR3: CSAQDGHNEQFF
size: .; length: 15; J: TRBJ2-7; D: .; V: TRBV7-2; DNA: TGTGCCAGCAGCTTAGTGGGCGGCCACTCCTACGAGCAGTACTTC; CDR3: CASSLVGGHSYEQYF
size: .; length: 14; J: TRBJ2-7; D: .; V: TRBV27; DNA: TGTGCCAGCAGGGCCAGATTCGACTCCTACGAGCAGTACTTC; CDR3: CASRARFDSYEQYF
size: few; length: 14; J: TRBJ2-3; D: TRBD2; V: TRBV29-1; DNA: TGCAGCGCCGTACTAGCGGGCTACACAGATACGCAGTATTTT; CDR3: CSAVLAGYTDTQYF
size: few; length: 17; J: TRBJ1-6; D: .; V: TRBV5-1; DNA: TGCGCCAGCAGCTTGGACCCCAGCAGCAGGGGTAATTCACCCCTCCACTTT; CDR3: CASSLDPSSRGNSPLHF
size: .; length: 13; J: TRBJ2-5; D: .; V: TRBV4-3; DNA: TGCGCCAGCAGCCAAGGGGGGAAGGAGATCCAGTACTTC; CDR3: CASSQGGKEIQYF
size: .; length: 15; J: TRBJ2-7; D: .; V: TRBV21-1; DNA: TGTGCCAGCAGCAACCGGGACAGGGAAGACTACGAGCAGTACTTC; CDR3: CASSNRDREDYEQYF
size: few; length: 18; J: TRBJ1-5; D: .; V: TRBV9; DNA: TGTGCCAGCAGCCCCAAGAGATCGCGGGACTATAGCAATCAGCCCCAGCATTTT; CDR3: CASSPKRSRDYSNQPQHF
size: few; length: 16; J: TRBJ2-6; D: .; V: TRBV27; DNA: TGTGCCAGCAGTTTATCAGGGGTCTCTGGGGCCAACGTCCTGACTTTC; CDR3: CASSLSGVSGANVLTF
size: .; length: 13; J: TRBJ2-5; D: .; V: TRBV12-3/TRBV12-4; DNA: TGTGCCAGCAAAGAAGCGGCCAAACAGACCCAGTACTTC; CDR3: CASKEAAKQTQYF
size: .; length: 16; J: TRBJ2-3; D: TRBD2; V: TRBV6-5; DNA: TGTGCCAGCAGTCTGTGGACTAGCGGGATTCTAGATACGCAGTATTTT; CDR3: CASSLWTSGILDTQYF
size: few; length: 11; J: TRBJ2-1; D: .; V: TRBV7-2; DNA: TGTGCCAGCAGCTTAGCAGGGAGCCAGTTCTTC; CDR3: CASSLAGSQFF
size: once; length: 14; J: TRBJ2-7; D: .; V: TRBV18; DNA: TGTGCCAGCTTAAGGGGCTACCCTTCCTACGAGCAGTACTTC; CDR3: CASLRGYPSYEQYF
size: few; length: 13; J: TRBJ2-5; D: .; V: TRBV3-1; DNA: TGTGCCAGCAGCCTAGGGACACTTAAGACCCAGTACTTC; CDR3: CASSLGTLKTQYF
size: .; length: 16; J: TRBJ2-1; D: .; V: TRBV4-1; DNA: TGCGCCAGCAGCCCGGGTGGGCTAGCAACTTACAATGAACAGTTCTTC; CDR3: CASSPGGLATYNEQFF
size: few; length: 14; J: TRBJ2-7; D: TRBD2; V: TRBV20-1; DNA: TGCAGTGCTAATAGCGGGAGAAATACCTATGAGCAGTACTTC; CDR3: CSANSGRNTYEQYF
size: .; length: 18; J: TRBJ2-1; D: TRBD2; V: TRBV27; DNA: TGTGCCAGCAACCCCGGGGGACTAGCGGGATCCTCCTACAATGAGCAGTTCTTC; CDR3: CASNPGGLAGSSYNEQFF
size: .; length: 14; J: TRBJ2-1; D: .; V: TRBV10-3; DNA: TGTGCCATCAGTGAGTCCGCCGCGGCTGGCGAGCAGTTCTTC; CDR3: CAISESAAAGEQFF
size: .; length: 11; J: TRBJ2-7; D: .; V: TRBV10-3; DNA: TGTGCCATCAGTGGCTCCTACGAGCAGTACTTC; CDR3: CAISGSYEQYF
size: .; length: 16; J: TRBJ2-1; D: .; V: TRBV20-1; DNA: TGCAGTGCTAGTCATCTGGCGCAGGTGAGGTACAATGAGCAGTTCTTC; CDR3: CSASHLAQVRYNEQFF
size: .; length: 16; J: TRBJ1-1; D: .; V: TRBV14; DNA: TGTGCCAGCAGCCAAGATCGTGCGGGTCTGAACACTGAAGCTTTCTTT; CDR3: CASSQDRAGLNTEAFF
size: .; length: 16; J: TRBJ2-1; D: .; V: TRBV28; DNA: TGTGCCAGCACCTCAGATGGCGGAGGCTCCTACAATGAGCAGTTCTTC; CDR3: CASTSDGGGSYNEQFF
size: .; length: 16; J: TRBJ2-5; D: TRBD2; V: TRBV3-1; DNA: TGTGCCAGCAGCCCCCAACTAGCGGGAGCTGGTAATGAGCAGTACTTC; CDR3: CASSPQLAGAGNEQYF
size: .; length: 14; J: TRBJ2-1; D: .; V: TRBV9; DNA: TGTGCCAGCAGCTACCACAGCTTACCCAATGAGCAGTTCTTC; CDR3: CASSYHSLPNEQFF
size: many; length: 15; J: TRBJ2-3; D: .; V: TRBV24-1; DNA: TGTGCCACCAGTGATCCAGGTGGCCGGCCAGATACGCAGTATTTT; CDR3: CATSDPGGRPDTQYF
size: .; length: 19; J: TRBJ2-1; D: .; V: TRBV21-1; DNA: TGTGCCAGCAGCGAGATAGCGGGAGTTGTGGCGGGTCAGGTCAGTGAGCAGTTCTTC; CDR3: CASSEIAGVVAGQVSEQFF
size: few; length: 12; J: TRBJ2-5; D: .; V: TRBV15; DNA: TGTGCCACCAGCAGAGACACCAAGACCCAGTACTTC; CDR3: CATSRDTKTQYF
size: few; length: 14; J: TRBJ1-1; D: TRBD1; V: TRBV5-1; DNA: TGCGCCAGCAGCTTCCAGGACAGGGTGACTGAAGCTTTCTTT; CDR3: CASSFQDRVTEAFF
size: .; length: 16; J: TRBJ2-2; D: TRBD2; V: TRBV7-2; DNA: TGTGCCAGCAGCTTTGGGCCTAGCGGGAGTCCCGGGGAGCTGTTTTTT; CDR3: CASSFGPSGSPGELFF
size: .; length: 15; J: TRBJ2-3; D: TRBD1; V: TRBV5-1; DNA: TGCGCCAGCAGCTTTTCAGGGACAGGGGCAGATACGCAGTATTTT; CDR3: CASSFSGTGADTQYF
size: .; length: 14; J: TRBJ2-7; D: .; V: TRBV5-1; DNA: TGCGCCAGCAGCTTGGGACAGACCTTATACGAGCAGTACTTC; CDR3: CASSLGQTLYEQYF